This TCR beta chain was sequenced in a study of CD4 T cells in relation to SARS-CoV-2 and coronaviruses. Profiled with immunoSEQ multiplex PCR; TCRdb holds only in-frame clones, not every one. The data show approximately 24,000 clones, with about 75% seen just once and about an eighth held by the top ten. About this clone: Antigen: not known.

CD4+ T cells from unexposed donors were obtained before the COVID-19 pandemic (2011-2018). CD4+ T cells were isolated from the cells after less than 13 days of culture. V shed 5 bases and J 5 bases; nucleotides not matched to a gene: 8. There are 15 residues in the CDR3. The germline V gene has CDR1 SGHAT and CDR2 FQDESV (reference sequence). Specimen: CD4+ T cells from PBMCs, cultured in vitro. The rearrangement joins TRBV11-1 to TRBJ2-7; 11 nucleotides match TRBD2. The clonotype was recovered from a human donor in good health. This CDR3 is CASSIQTSGIDEQYF. The CDR3 nucleotides are TGTGCCAGCAGCATCCAGACTAGCGGGATCGACGAGCAGTACTTC.